What follows describes a single T cell receptor beta chain. The sample originates from a study of blood T cell repertoires in COVID-19. The V segment lost 6 bases and the J segment 4 bases; nucleotides outside the gene matches: 3. CDR1 MGHRA and CDR2 YSYEKL come from the germline V gene. The CDR3 runs 13 residues. Original methodology: Nucleated cell number was recorded as an estimate derived from reference gene primer amplification. TCRdb's table, derived via immunoSEQ multiplex PCR, lists solely in-frame clones and lacks some. V and J calls and clone size are those listed in that table; D and trimming were worked out from the DNA. Of around 94,000 clones listed, over 70% are singletons.

Material: peripheral blood. The sequence was obtained from a human donor in a cohort sampled during active COVID-19. This rearrangement joins TRBV4-1 to TRBJ1-3; TRBD1 matches at 7 bases. The CDR3 region is CASRQGPGNTIYF. The CDR3 coding sequence is TGCGCCAGCAGACAGGGGCCAGGAAACACCATATATTTT.